Detailed here is one T cell receptor (beta chain). Its recognized antigen is unknown. No much larger clonotype is one base removed from it; base qualities were not supplied. These data are taken from a study of blood T cell repertoires in COVID-19 (dated by TCRdb to the early 2020s). Study-wide context: Samples from collaborators originated in the United States, Italy and Spain and spanned both the acute and convalescent phases of COVID-19. The material from the prospective study consisted of cDNA or gDNA derived from T cells, B-cell-depleted T cells, or PBMCs. Deeply sampled blood TCRbeta repertoires from subjects exposed to, actively infected with, or recovered from COVID-19 were included in the dataset. The repertoires were released in a freely available public database meant as a resource for research on the immune response to SARS-CoV-2. The samples were drawn from the first 160 participants of the ongoing ImmuneRACE study and from roughly 1,300 subjects provided by 6 global collaborators. Sample metadata almost always included a de-identified subject ID, COVID-19 status, age in years and sex. HLA class I and class II types, where available, came from metadata supplied by the sample provider rather than from assay-based typing. On the study overall, not on this receptor specifically: How much clinical and demographic metadata was included differed by source and by participant, and the metadata was provided uncurated.

At one collaborating source in Seattle, patients were enrolled during active infection and were followed longitudinally through the course of disease. Whole blood was collected in K2EDTA tubes by collaborating institutions according to the institutions' own protocols. For TCRbeta analysis, collaborators shipped samples as frozen whole blood, isolated PBMCs, or DNA extracted from either of those sample types. TCRbeta CDR3 regions were amplified from genomic DNA by means of the immunoSEQ Assay, a bias-controlled multiplex PCR. Regarding the original processing steps: Within the assay, amplification of reference gene primers was used to estimate how many nucleated cells each sample contained. Sequence reads were collapsed and filtered to measure the absolute abundance of every unique TCRbeta CDR3 rearrangement. For each sample, productive Simpson clonality was calculated by taking the square root of Simpson's diversity index across productive rearrangements. TCRdb mirrors the immuneACCESS table, restricted to in-frame sequences. Some clones are absent from its copies; in checked studies, under half trace to an unresolved V gene, and the reason for the others is unknown. That table gives V, J and clone size, and the DNA gave D and trimming. This sample holds just under 350,000 clones; 85% to 90% were observed only once. The leading ten clones occupy roughly 6% of the sample.

From a lookup of the germline V gene, CDR1 and CDR2 are MNHEY and SVGAGI. There are 14 amino acids in the CDR3, from cysteine to phenylalanine inclusive. Just CDR3 DNA is preserved here, 42 bases in frame from base 1. V is trimmed back by 7 bases and J by 6 bases, and the junction contains 8 bases that no gene match accounts for. The chain employs TRBV6-5 and TRBJ2-7, and TRBD1 aligns with 11 junction nucleotides. This clonotype originated in a woman between 50 and 59 years old with COVID-19, enrolled during active disease. What was sequenced was peripheral blood. The sequence in DNA is TGTGCCAGCAAGACGAGGGACAGGGGGGGCGAGCAGTACTTC. Translated, this is CASKTRDRGGEQYF.